One sample yielded the 15 T cell receptor beta chains listed below, sequenced in a study of neurological immune-mediated disorders. A single record per CDR3 protein comes from TCRdb applying MiXCR to the 5' RACE reads. Counted here are about 50,000 distinct CDR3 sequences, 10% occurring once; the ten biggest clones make up 21%. The sample comprised PBMCs. The receptors were gathered from a woman in her 40s with HTLV-1-associated myelopathy (HAM/TSP).

The V and J genes are TRBV10-3 and TRBJ1-2, with a possible D match to TRBD1 (5 bases). The CDR3 spans 14 residues. Per germline, CDR1 ENHRY and CDR2 SYGVKD. V shed 2 bases and J shed 8 bases, with 15 bases lying between them. This CDR3 reads CAISEMDIRLGYTF. The CDR3, as DNA: TGTGCCATCAGTGAGATGGACATCCGCCTAGGCTACACCTTC.

This clonotype was observed a few times. This chain joins TRBV7-6 and TRBJ2-1; TRBD2 aligns across 10 bases. J gave up 3 bases and V 1 base, and 6 bases lay outside the gene matches. CDR1 and CDR2 (germline): SGHVS, FNYEAQ. The CDR3 has 17 amino acids. The CDR3 DNA reads TGTGCCAGCAGCTTAGTCAATAGCGGGGGGTTCTACAATGAGCAGTTCTTC. Protein: CASSLVNSGGFYNEQFF.

This clonotype was seen more than once but under ten times. This may arise from a read error, as a much more abundant clone is one base away. This chain links TRBV14 with TRBJ2-7; TRBD1 matches 9 bases. The CDR3 has 16 amino acids. The junction had 13 bases not matched to a gene; V was cut back by 5 bases and J by 5 bases. Germline V lookup: CDR1 SGHDN, CDR2 FVKESK. The CDR3 sequence: CASSKPLGTGHHEQYF. CDR3 sequence (DNA): TGTGCCAGCAGCAAACCCCTCGGGACAGGGCACCACGAGCAGTACTTC.

This clonotype has a count of ten or more. This chain joins TRBV2 and TRBJ1-6; no definite D call. V was clipped by 3 bases and J by 5 bases, with 5 bases between them. CDR1 SNHLY and CDR2 FYNNEI come from the germline V gene. The CDR3 has 13 amino acids. CDR3 bases: TGTGCCAGCAGTGAGACCGATAATTCACCCCTCCACTTT. Its protein is CASSETDNSPLHF.

About this clonotype itself: One end of the junction does not line up with germline, which may come from a read error. The V call is TRBV5-1, the J call TRBJ2-1, with D hard to call. The germline V gene has CDR1 SGHRS and CDR2 YFSETQ. CDR3 length: 14 residues. The CDR3 loop reads CSSSSGSPNNERFF. CDR3 coding DNA: TGCTCCAGCAGCTCCGGGTCACCCAACAATGAGCGGTTCTTC.

This clonotype was picked up many times. This chain uses TRBV15 with TRBJ2-3; 11 bases fit TRBD1. The CDR3 sequence is 16 residues long. Germline V CDR1 and CDR2: LNHNV, YYDKDF (reference sequence). The CDR3, as DNA: TGTGCGACGAGGGGACAGGGGGGAATTCACACAGATACGCAGTATTTT. Amino acid sequence: CATRGQGGIHTDTQYF.

This clonotype was seen at least ten times. J is TRBJ2-3 and V is TRBV5-6; D is unresolved. The CDR3 runs 14 residues. Germline CDR1 and CDR2: SGHDT and YYEEEE. V shed 4 bases and J shed 0 bases, with 9 bases lying between them. The DNA of the CDR3 is TGTGCCAGCAGCCAGATAACTAGCACAGATACGCAGTATTTT. This encodes CASSQITSTDTQYF.

This clonotype was observed at least ten times. The chain joins TRBV4-3 to TRBJ2-7, with D perhaps being TRBD1 or TRBD2 (5 bases each). From germline, CDR1 is LGHNA and CDR2 YSLEER. There are 14 residues in the CDR3. The ends were cut back, 3 bases at V and 3 bases at J, with 12 bases in the middle. CDR3 DNA: TGCGCCAGCAGCCAGGCCGGGACCGACTACGAGCAGTACTTC. It codes for CASSQAGTDYEQYF.

This clonotype was seen repeatedly, ten times or more. The chain uses TRBV12-3 or TRBV12-4 and TRBJ2-7; 7 positions agree with TRBD1. The CDR3 has 13 amino acids. The J segment lost 5 bases and the V segment lost 6 bases, leaving 7 bases of the junction unmatched. The CDR3 here is CASSLTGNDEQYF. CDR3 sequence (DNA): TGTGCCAGCAGCCTGACAGGGAACGACGAGCAGTACTTC.

This clonotype was counted ten times or more. V gene TRBV20-1 combines with J gene TRBJ1-6; D is undetermined. Per the germline V gene, CDR1 is DFQATT and CDR2 is SNEGSKA (reference sequence). This CDR3 spans 16 amino acids. V gave up 2 bases and J gave up 5 bases, with 16 bases separating them. The CDR3 sequence is CSARSPRWGDNSPLHF. CDR3 in DNA: TGCAGTGCTAGAAGTCCCCGGTGGGGTGATAATTCACCCCTCCACTTT.

Many counts were recorded for this clonotype. This chain connects TRBV14 to TRBJ2-7; D is ambiguous. Between the trimmed V and J ends, which lost 3 bases and 0 bases, there was a span of 3 bases. The germline V gene encodes CDR1 SGHDN and CDR2 FVKESK. This CDR3 is built from 12 residues. The chain's CDR3 is CASSHLSYEQYF. The CDR3, as DNA: TGTGCCAGCAGCCACCTCTCCTACGAGCAGTACTTC.

This clonotype was counted many times. V and J are TRBV20-1 and TRBJ2-2; 8 bases agree with TRBD2. The J segment lost 3 bases and the V segment lost 1 base, leaving 7 bases of the junction unmatched. The V gene's germline CDR1 is DFQATT and CDR2 SNEGSKA (reference sequence). This CDR3 contains 16 residues. CDR3 sequence: CSARVRAGVYTGELFF. CDR3 coding DNA: TGCAGTGCTAGAGTTCGAGCGGGGGTGTACACCGGGGAGCTGTTTTTT.

The chain combines TRBV11-1 with TRBJ1-1; D is ambiguous. This CDR3 comprises 13 residues. Trimming left V 5 bases short and J 12 bases short, with 19 bases between. The V gene's germline CDR1 is SGHAT and CDR2 FQDESV (reference sequence). CDR3 amino acids: CASSILANTKSFF. CDR3 DNA: TGTGCCAGCAGCATACTGGCGAACACTAAATCTTTCTTT.

This clonotype was observed at least ten times. The V gene is TRBV14, the J gene TRBJ2-5; TRBD1 agrees at 7 bases. Trimming at V came to 1 base and at J to 4 bases, leaving 9 bases not matched to a gene. The CDR3 has 16 residues. CDR1 is SGHDN and CDR2 is FVKESK in the germline V gene. The CDR3 nucleotides are TGTGCCAGCAGCCAAGCACCCCAGGGGGTCCGAGAGACCCAGTACTTC. It is translated as CASSQAPQGVRETQYF.

In this sample, this clonotype turned up many times. V is TRBV11-2 and J is TRBJ1-5, with D unresolved. This CDR3 has 13 amino acids. Germline V gene data show CDR1 as SGHAT and CDR2 as FQNNGV. V was pared by 2 bases and J by 5 bases, with 7 bases between. In DNA form, the CDR3 reads TGTGCCAGCAGCTTAACCCGAGATCAGCCCCAGCATTTT. It is translated as CASSLTRDQPQHF. Together with reference TRBV11-2 and TRBJ1-5, the CDR3 gives the full variable domain: EAGVAQSPRYKIIEKRQSVAFWCNPISGHATLYWYQQILGQGPKLLIQFQNNGVVDDSQLPKDRFSAERLKGVDSTLKIQPAKLEDSAVYLCASSLTRDQPQHFGDGTRLSIL.